This TCR beta chain was sequenced during a study of siplizumab effects on memory and regulatory T cells. Profiled with immunoSEQ multiplex PCR; TCRdb holds only in-frame clones, not every one. The sample has about 7,400 clones; 65% to 70% are singletons. The V end was cut by 0 bases, the J end by 3 bases, with 10 bases between. This CDR3 has 14 residues. The germline CDR1 and CDR2 sequences are SGHTS and YDEGEE. A few donor pairs also had unstimulated CD4+ and CD8+ naive and memory subsets sequenced. The specimen sequenced was effector memory CD8+ T cells sorted from blood. Sample subset: unstimulated CD8+ effector memory T cells. This receptor was identified in a human donor in good health. J is TRBJ2-7 and V is TRBV5-8; D is ambiguous. The CDR3: CASSLDQLYYEQYF. CDR3 sequence (DNA): TGTGCCAGCAGCTTGGACCAACTGTACTACGAGCAGTACTTC.